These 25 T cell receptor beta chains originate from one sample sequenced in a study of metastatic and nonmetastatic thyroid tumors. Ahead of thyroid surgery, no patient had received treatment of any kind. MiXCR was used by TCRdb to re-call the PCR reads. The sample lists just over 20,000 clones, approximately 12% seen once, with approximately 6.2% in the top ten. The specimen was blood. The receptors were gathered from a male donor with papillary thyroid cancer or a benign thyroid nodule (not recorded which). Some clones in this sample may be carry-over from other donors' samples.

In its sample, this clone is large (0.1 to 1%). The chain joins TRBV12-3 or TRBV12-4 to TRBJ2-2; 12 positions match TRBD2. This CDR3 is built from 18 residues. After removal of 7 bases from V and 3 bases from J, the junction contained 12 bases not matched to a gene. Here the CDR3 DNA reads TGTGCCAGCACTAATGAACTAGCGGGAGGAATGGACACCGGGGAGCTGTTTTTT. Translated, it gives CASTNELAGGMDTGELFF.

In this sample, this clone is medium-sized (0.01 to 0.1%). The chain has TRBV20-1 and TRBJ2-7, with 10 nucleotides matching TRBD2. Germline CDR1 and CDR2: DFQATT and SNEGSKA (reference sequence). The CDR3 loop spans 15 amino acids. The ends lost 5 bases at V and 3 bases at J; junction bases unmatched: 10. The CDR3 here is CSAWWPSGRSYEQYF. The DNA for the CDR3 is TGCAGTGCTTGGTGGCCTAGCGGGAGAAGCTACGAGCAGTACTTC.

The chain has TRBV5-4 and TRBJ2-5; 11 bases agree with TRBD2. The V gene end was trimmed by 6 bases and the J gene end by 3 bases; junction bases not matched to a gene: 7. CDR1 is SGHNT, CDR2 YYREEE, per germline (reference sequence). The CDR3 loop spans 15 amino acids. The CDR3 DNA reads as TGTGCCAGCAAACCACTAGCGGGAGATGAAGAGACCCAGTACTTC. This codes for CASKPLAGDEETQYF. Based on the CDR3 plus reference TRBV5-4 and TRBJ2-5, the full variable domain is ETGVTQSPTHLIKTRGQQVTLRCSSQSGHNTVSWYQQALGQGPQFIFQYYREEENGRGNFPPRFSGLQFPNYSSELNVNALELDDSALYLCASKPLAGDEETQYFGPGTRLLVL.

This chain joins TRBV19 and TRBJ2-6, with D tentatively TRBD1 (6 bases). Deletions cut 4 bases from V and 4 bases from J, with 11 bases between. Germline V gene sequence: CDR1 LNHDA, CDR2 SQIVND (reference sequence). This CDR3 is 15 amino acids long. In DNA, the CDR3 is TGTGCCAGTAGTACCCCAGGGGACGGGGCCAACGTCCTGACTTTC. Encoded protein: CASSTPGDGANVLTF.

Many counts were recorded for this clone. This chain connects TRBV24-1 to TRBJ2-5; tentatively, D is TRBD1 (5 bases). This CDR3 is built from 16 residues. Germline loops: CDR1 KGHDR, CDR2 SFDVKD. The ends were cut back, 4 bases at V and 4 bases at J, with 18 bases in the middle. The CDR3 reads CATSETDAGLRETQYF. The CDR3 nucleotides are TGTGCCACCAGTGAGACAGATGCAGGGTTACGAGAGACCCAGTACTTC.

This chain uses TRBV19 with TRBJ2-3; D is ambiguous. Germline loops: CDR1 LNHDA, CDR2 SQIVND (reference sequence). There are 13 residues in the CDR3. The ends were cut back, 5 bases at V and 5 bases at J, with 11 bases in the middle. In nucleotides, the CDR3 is TGTGCCAGTAGTCCGGGTACCCGAGATACGCAGTATTTT. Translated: CASSPGTRDTQYF.

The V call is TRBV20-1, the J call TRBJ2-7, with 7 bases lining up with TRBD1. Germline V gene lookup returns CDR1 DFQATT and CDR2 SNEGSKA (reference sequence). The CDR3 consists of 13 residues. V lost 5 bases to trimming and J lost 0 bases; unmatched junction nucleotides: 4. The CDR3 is CSAVRDSSYEQYF. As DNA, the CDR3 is TGCAGTGCTGTCCGGGACAGCTCCTACGAGCAGTACTTC.

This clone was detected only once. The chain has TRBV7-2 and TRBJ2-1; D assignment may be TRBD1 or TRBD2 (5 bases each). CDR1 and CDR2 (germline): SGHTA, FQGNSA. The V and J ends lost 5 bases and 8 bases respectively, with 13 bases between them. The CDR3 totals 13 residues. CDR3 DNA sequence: TGTGCCAGCAGCCTTCTTGGGGGACATGAGCAGTTCTTC. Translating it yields CASSLLGGHEQFF.

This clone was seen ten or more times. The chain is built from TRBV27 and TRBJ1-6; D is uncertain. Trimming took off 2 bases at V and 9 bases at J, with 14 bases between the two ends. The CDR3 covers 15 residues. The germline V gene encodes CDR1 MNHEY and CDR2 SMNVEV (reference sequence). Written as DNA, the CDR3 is TGTGCCAGCAGTTTAGTAAGGAGTCTTGCTTCACCCCTCCACTTT. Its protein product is CASSLVRSLASPLHF.

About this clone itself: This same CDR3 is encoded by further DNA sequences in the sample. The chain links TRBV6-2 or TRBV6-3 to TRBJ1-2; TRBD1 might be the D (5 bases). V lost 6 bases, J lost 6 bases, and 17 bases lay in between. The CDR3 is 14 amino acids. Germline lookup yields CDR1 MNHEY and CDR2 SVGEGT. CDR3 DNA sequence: TGTGCCAGCAGCTACGTTGTGGGGGGAGATGGCTACACCTTC. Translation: CASSYVVGGDGYTF.

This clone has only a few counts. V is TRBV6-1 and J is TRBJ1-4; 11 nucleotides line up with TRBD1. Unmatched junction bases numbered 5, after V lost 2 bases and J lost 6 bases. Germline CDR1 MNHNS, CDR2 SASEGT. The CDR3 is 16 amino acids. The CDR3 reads CASSETVGQGDEKLFF. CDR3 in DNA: TGTGCCAGCAGTGAAACCGTGGGACAGGGGGATGAAAAACTGTTTTTT.

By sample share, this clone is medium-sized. This CDR3 reads CASSERDTVGGQHF. DNA of the CDR3: TGCGCCAGCAGTGAGAGGGACACGGTGGGAGGCCAGCATTTT. This chain joins TRBV10-1 and TRBJ1-5; maybe TRBD1 (6 bases). This CDR3 region has 14 residues. The V gene lost 2 bases and the J gene lost 12 bases, with 17 bases spanning the gap. CDR1 and CDR2 from the germline V gene are WNHNN and SYGVQD (reference sequence).

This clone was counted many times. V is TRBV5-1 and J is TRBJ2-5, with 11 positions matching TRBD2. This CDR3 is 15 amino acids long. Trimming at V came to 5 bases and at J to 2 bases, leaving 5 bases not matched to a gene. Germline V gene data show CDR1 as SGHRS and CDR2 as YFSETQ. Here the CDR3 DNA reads TGCGCCAGCAGAGGTGGGACTAGCGGACAAGAGACCCAGTACTTC. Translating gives CASRGGTSGQETQYF.

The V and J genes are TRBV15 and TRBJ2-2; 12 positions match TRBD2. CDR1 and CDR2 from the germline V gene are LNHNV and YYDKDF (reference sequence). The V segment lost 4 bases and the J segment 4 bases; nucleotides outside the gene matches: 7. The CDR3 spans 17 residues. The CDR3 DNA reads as TGTGCCACCAGCATGAGGACTAGCGGGAAAACCACCGGGGAGCTGTTTTTT. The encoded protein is CATSMRTSGKTTGELFF.

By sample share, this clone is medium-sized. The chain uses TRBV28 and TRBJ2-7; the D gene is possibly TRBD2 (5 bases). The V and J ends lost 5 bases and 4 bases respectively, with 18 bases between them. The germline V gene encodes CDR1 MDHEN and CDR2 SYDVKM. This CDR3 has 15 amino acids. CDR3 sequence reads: CASSPGLGSGYEQYF. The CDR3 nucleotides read TGTGCCAGCAGTCCGGGCCTCGGGTCGGGGTACGAGCAGTACTTC.

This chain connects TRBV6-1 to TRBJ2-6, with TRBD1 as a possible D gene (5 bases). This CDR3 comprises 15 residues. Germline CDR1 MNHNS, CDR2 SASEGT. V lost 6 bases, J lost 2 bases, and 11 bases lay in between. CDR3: CASSLAGTGANVLTF. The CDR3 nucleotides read TGTGCCAGCAGCCTGGCAGGGACTGGGGCCAACGTCCTGACTTTC.

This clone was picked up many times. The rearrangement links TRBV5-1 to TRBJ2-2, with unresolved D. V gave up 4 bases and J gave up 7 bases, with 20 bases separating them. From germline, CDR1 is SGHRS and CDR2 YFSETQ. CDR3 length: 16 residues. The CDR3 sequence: CASSPLGAVGFGELFF. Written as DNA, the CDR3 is TGCGCCAGCAGCCCCCTTGGAGCAGTCGGGTTCGGGGAGCTGTTTTTT.

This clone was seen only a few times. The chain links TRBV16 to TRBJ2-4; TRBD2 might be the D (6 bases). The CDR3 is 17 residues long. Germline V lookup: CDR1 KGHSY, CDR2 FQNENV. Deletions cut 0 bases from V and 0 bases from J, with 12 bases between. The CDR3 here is CASSQSHSGLAKNIQYF. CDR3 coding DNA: TGTGCCAGCAGCCAATCTCATAGCGGTCTAGCCAAAAACATTCAGTACTTC. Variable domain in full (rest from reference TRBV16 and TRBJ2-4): GEEVAQTPKHLVRGEGQKAKLYCAPIKGHSYVFWYQQVLKNEFKFLISFQNENVFDETGMPKERFSAKCLPNSPCSLEIQATKLEDSAVYFCASSQSHSGLAKNIQYFGAGTRLSVL.

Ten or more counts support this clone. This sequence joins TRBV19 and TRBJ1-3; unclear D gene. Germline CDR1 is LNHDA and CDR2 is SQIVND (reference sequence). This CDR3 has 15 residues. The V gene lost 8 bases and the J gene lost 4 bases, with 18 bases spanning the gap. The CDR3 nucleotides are TGTGCCAGTTCACAGACCAAGGTGGGAGGAAACACCATATATTTT. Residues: CASSQTKVGGNTIYF.

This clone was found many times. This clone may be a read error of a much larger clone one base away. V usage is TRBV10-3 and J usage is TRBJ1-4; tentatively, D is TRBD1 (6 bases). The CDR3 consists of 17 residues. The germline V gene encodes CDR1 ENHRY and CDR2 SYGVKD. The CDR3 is CAISEFPRQAANEKLVF. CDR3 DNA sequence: TGTGCCATCAGTGAGTTCCCTAGACAGGCAGCTAATGAAAAACTGGTTTTT.

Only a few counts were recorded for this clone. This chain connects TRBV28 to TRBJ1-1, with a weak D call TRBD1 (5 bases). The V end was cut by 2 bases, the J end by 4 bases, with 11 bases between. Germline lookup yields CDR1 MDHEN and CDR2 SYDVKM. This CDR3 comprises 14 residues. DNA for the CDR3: TGTGCCAGCAGTTTACTATCGGACATCACTGAAGCTTTCTTT. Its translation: CASSLLSDITEAFF.

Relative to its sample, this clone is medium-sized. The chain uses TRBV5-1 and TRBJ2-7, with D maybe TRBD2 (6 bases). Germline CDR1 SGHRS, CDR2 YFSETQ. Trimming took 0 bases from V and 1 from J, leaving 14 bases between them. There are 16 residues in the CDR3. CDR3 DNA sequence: TGCGCCAGCAGCTTGGGACACCGGGACTCGTCCTACGAGCAGTACTTC. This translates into CASSLGHRDSSYEQYF.

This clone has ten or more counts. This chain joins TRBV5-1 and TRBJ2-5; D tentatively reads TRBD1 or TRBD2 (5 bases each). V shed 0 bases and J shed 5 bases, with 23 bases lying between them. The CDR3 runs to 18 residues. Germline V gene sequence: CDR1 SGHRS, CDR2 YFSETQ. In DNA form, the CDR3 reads TGCGCCAGCAGCTTGGGTTCTCGGGTAAGGGGACGGTCGGAGACCCAGTACTTC. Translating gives CASSLGSRVRGRSETQYF.

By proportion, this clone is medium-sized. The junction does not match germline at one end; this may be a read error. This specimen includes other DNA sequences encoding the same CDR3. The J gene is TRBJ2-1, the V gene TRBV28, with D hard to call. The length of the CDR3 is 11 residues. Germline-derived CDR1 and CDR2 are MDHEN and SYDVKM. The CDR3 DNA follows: TGTGCTAGCAGTCCCCTAAGCGCCCAGTTCTTC. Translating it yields CASSPLSAQFF.

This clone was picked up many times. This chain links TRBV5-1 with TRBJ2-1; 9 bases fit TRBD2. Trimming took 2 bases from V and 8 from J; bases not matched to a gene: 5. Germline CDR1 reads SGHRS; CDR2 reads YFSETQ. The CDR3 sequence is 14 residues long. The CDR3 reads CASSFASGTHEQFF. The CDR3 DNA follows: TGCGCCAGCAGCTTCGCTAGCGGGACTCATGAGCAGTTCTTC.